Presented here are 3 T cell receptor beta chains from one specimen sequenced in a study of cytomegalovirus exposure and HLA in healthy donors. PCR used 60 Vbeta primers and 13 Jbeta primers. Some clones are missing from TCRdb's copy, which holds only in-frame ones; the method was immunoSEQ multiplex PCR. The sample lists 150,000 to 200,000 clones; roughly four fifths were seen once. The sequencing input was PBMCs. These receptors originate from a woman aged 50 to 65 in good health and CMV-seropositive.

V usage is TRBV23-1 and J usage is TRBJ2-1; 8 positions agree with TRBD2. TRBV23-1 falls under the ORF class, with uncertain function. V dropped 4 bases and J dropped 7; count of bases not matched to a gene: 18. CDR3 length equals 18 residues. This chain's CDR3 is CASSPPLAGPRTRNEQFF. CDR3 in DNA: TGCGCCAGCAGTCCACCATTAGCGGGACCCCGTACGAGGAATGAGCAGTTCTTC.

This clone has only a few counts. The chain links TRBV6-6 to TRBJ2-7, with TRBD1 as a possible D gene (5 bases). V shed 2 bases and J shed 5 bases, with 13 bases lying between them. This CDR3 comprises 14 residues. CDR1 and CDR2 (germline): MNHNY, SVGAGI (reference sequence). The chain's CDR3 is CASSYGQGRNEQYF. CDR3 DNA: TGTGCCAGCAGTTACGGGCAGGGAAGAAACGAGCAGTACTTC.

V gene TRBV7-9 combines with J gene TRBJ2-7, with a tentative D call TRBD1 (5 bases). V lost 1 base, J lost 3 bases, and 7 bases lay in between. CDR3 length: 13 residues. CDR1 and CDR2 (germline): SEHNR, FQNEAQ (reference sequence). In nucleotides, the CDR3 is TGTGCCAGCAGCTTAGTAGGGGTCTACGAGCAGTACTTC. This encodes CASSLVGVYEQYF.